The T cell receptor beta chain under discussion was sequenced for a study of blood T cells in healthy people across ages. Points from the study as a whole: Long-lived donors exceeded aged donors in naive CD4+ cells and diversity.

A second roughly 6 to 12 cycle PCR used barcoded and J-beta primers. The authors tagged each cDNA molecule using a template-switch adaptor with 12 random nucleotides. TCRdb analysed the 5' RACE reads with MiXCR anew, one entry per CDR3 protein. The sample has roughly 1.6 million distinct CDR3 sequences, about 31% seen once. Regarding this clonotype: What it binds is not known.

The CDR3 totals 15 residues. Germline CDR1 LGHDT, CDR2 YNNKEL (reference sequence). V was cut by 4 bases and J by 6 bases, with 17 bases left in between. Healthy Caucasian individuals from Russia aged about 6 to 95 served as donors. Isolation per sample recovered at least 7 million PBMCs. The genes are TRBV3-1 and TRBJ2-3; D may correspond to TRBD1 or TRBD2 (5 bases each). The TCR sequence derives from a woman aged 25 to 39 in good health. Sequenced sample: blood. The CDR3 DNA reads as TGTGCCAGCAGCCGGGGGAGTTTCGTGCGGGATACGCAGTATTTT. Translated, it gives CASSRGSFVRDTQYF.